This paragraph reports one T cell receptor beta chain. Antigen specificity is unknown. The germline V gene has CDR1 SGHTA and CDR2 FQGNSA. The V gene lost 3 bases and the J gene lost 0 bases, with 9 bases spanning the gap. The CDR3 length is 15 residues. This specimen comes from a study of cytomegalovirus exposure and HLA in healthy donors. Study results and limitations: It was only CMV serostatus that was available as immune exposure information.

The PCR was carried out with 60 Vbeta primers and 13 Jbeta primers. Sequencing was performed with immunoSEQ multiplex PCR; in TCRdb, only in-frame clones are kept and a portion is missing. The data show 100,000 to 150,000 clones, about 70% seen once. The sequencing input was PBMCs. This chain connects TRBV7-2 to TRBJ1-3; D remains ambiguous. The source of this sequence is a woman between 55 and 75 years old in good health and CMV-seropositive. The chain's CDR3 is CASSFESTSGNTIYF. For the CDR3, the DNA is TGTGCCAGCAGCTTCGAGTCTACCTCTGGAAACACCATATATTTT.